The 17 T cell receptor beta chains presented below share a single source sample, sequenced in a study of blood T cell repertoires in COVID-19. TCRdb's copy holds only in-frame clones and misses some; the assay was immunoSEQ multiplex PCR. The sample shows about 150,000 clones, about four fifths of them seen only once. Material: peripheral blood. Receptors were obtained from a woman of 80 years or more with acute or convalescent COVID-19.

The V call is TRBV13, the J call TRBJ2-1, with D hard to call. V gave up 5 bases and J gave up 4 bases, with 18 bases separating them. Germline V gene lookup returns CDR1 PRHDT and CDR2 FYEKMQ (reference sequence). The CDR3 length is 16 residues. CDR3 sequence reads: CASSPLRSSAYNEQFF. DNA of the CDR3: TGTGCCAGCAGCCCACTTCGATCGAGTGCGTACAATGAGCAGTTCTTC.

This chain links TRBV7-2 with TRBJ2-2; 8 bases align to TRBD2. Germline-derived CDR1 and CDR2 are SGHTA and FQGNSA. Trimming at V came to 3 bases and at J to 5 bases, leaving 5 bases not matched to a gene. The CDR3 is made up of 15 amino acids. DNA of the CDR3: TGTGCCAGCAGCTTCGGCGGGGGGATAACCGGGGAGCTGTTTTTT. This sequence encodes CASSFGGGITGELFF.

This chain connects TRBV10-1 to TRBJ1-1; no definite D call. The V and J ends lost 3 bases and 4 bases respectively, with 9 bases between them. Germline CDR1 and CDR2: WNHNN and SYGVQD (reference sequence). The CDR3 length is 13 residues. The CDR3 region is CASSEQPSTEAFF. The CDR3 nucleotides read TGCGCCAGCAGTGAACAGCCGAGCACTGAAGCTTTCTTT.

The chain recombines TRBV5-6 with TRBJ1-6; D is unresolved. The CDR3 loop spans 14 amino acids. CDR1 and CDR2 (germline): SGHDT, YYEEEE. With 5 bases removed from V and 5 bases from J, the gap between germline ends came to 11 bases. The CDR3 region is CASSLSPDNSPLHF. The CDR3 nucleotides are TGTGCCAGCAGTCTCTCACCGGATAATTCACCCCTCCACTTT. The variable domain in full, completed from reference TRBV5-6 and TRBJ1-6, reads DAGVTQSPTHLIKTRGQQVTLRCSPKSGHDTVSWYQQALGQGPQFIFQYYEEEERQRGNFPDRFSGHQFPNYSSELNVNALLLGDSALYLCASSLSPDNSPLHFGNGTRLTVT.

V gene TRBV4-1 combines with J gene TRBJ1-2, with 7 bases aligning to TRBD1. Looked up from germline, CDR1 is MGHRA and CDR2 is YSYEKL. Losses at the gene ends were 3 bases for V and 0 bases for J; bases not matched to a gene: 10. CDR3 length: 17 residues. CDR3 sequence reads: CASSHDDRVWANYGYTF. The CDR3 bases are TGCGCCAGCAGCCATGATGACAGGGTTTGGGCTAACTATGGCTACACCTTC.

CDR3 sequence: CASSPTTGRDQPQHF. CDR3 nucleotide sequence: TGTGCCAGCTCACCTACTACAGGACGCGATCAGCCCCAGCATTTT. The chain employs TRBV18 and TRBJ1-5; possibly TRBD1 for D (5 bases). The CDR3 covers 15 residues. Germline V gives CDR1 KGHSH, CDR2 LQKENI. With 3 bases removed from V and 5 bases from J, the gap between germline ends came to 14 bases. The complete variable domain, with remaining parts taken from reference TRBV18 and TRBJ1-5, reads NAGVMQNPRHLVRRRGQEARLRCSPMKGHSHVYWYRQLPEEGLKFMVYLQKENIIDESGMPKERFSAEFPKEGPSILRIQQVVRGDSAAYFCASSPTTGRDQPQHFGDGTRLSIL.

The gene calls are TRBV11-2 and TRBJ1-1, with TRBD1 matching 8 bases. The germline V gene encodes CDR1 SGHAT and CDR2 FQNNGV. Trimming at V came to 2 bases and at J to 3 bases, leaving 11 bases not matched to a gene. There are 17 residues in the CDR3. Written as DNA, the CDR3 is TGTGCCAGCAGCTTATTGTGGGTGACGGACAGGGACACTGAAGCTTTCTTT. Residues: CASSLLWVTDRDTEAFF. Filled out from reference TRBV11-2 and TRBJ1-1, the complete variable domain reads EAGVAQSPRYKIIEKRQSVAFWCNPISGHATLYWYQQILGQGPKLLIQFQNNGVVDDSQLPKDRFSAERLKGVDSTLKIQPAKLEDSAVYLCASSLLWVTDRDTEAFFGQGTRLTVV.

This rearrangement joins TRBV9 to TRBJ1-3; D is unclear. From germline, CDR1 is SGDLS and CDR2 YYNGEE. The CDR3 extends over 16 amino acids. V dropped 4 bases and J dropped 2 bases, with 16 bases sitting between them. In nucleotides, the CDR3 is TGTGCCAGCAGCTCAAGAACAGAGCTCCCTGGAAACACCATATATTTT. Translating gives CASSSRTELPGNTIYF.

The CDR3 loop is CASSRDRVSGGYTF. CDR3 bases: TGTGCCAGCAGCCGGGACAGGGTTAGCGGTGGCTACACCTTC. The chain has TRBV27 and TRBJ1-2; TRBD1 matches 9 bases. Germline V CDR1 and CDR2: MNHEY, SMNVEV (reference sequence). V dropped 6 bases and J dropped 7; count of bases not matched to a gene: 9. The CDR3 extends over 14 amino acids.

V gene TRBV19 combines with J gene TRBJ1-6; 8 bases line up with TRBD1. Germline V gives CDR1 LNHDA, CDR2 SQIVND (reference sequence). The junction had 8 bases not matched to a gene; V was cut back by 3 bases and J by 7 bases. This CDR3 spans 16 amino acids. The CDR3 is CASSMLTQGGNSPLHF. The CDR3 nucleotides are TGTGCCAGTAGTATGTTGACACAGGGGGGGAATTCACCCCTCCACTTT.

This sequence joins TRBV18 and TRBJ2-7; TRBD2 is a possible D gene (5 bases). Deletions cut 0 bases from V and 2 bases from J, with 8 bases between. Germline CDR1 reads KGHSH; CDR2 reads LQKENI. The CDR3 has 14 residues. CDR3 region: CASSPPAGAYEQYF. CDR3 bases: TGTGCCAGCTCACCACCGGCGGGTGCCTACGAGCAGTACTTC.

The chain links TRBV10-3 to TRBJ1-2, with 9 positions matching TRBD1. The CDR3 totals 14 residues. Trimming at V came to 2 bases and at J to 4 bases, leaving 2 bases not matched to a gene. Germline lookup yields CDR1 ENHRY and CDR2 SYGVKD. The CDR3 spells CAISEGQGIYGYTF. The CDR3 DNA follows: TGTGCCATCAGTGAGGGACAGGGGATCTATGGCTACACCTTC.

The sample holds one count of this clone. This chain uses TRBV21-1 with TRBJ1-2; the DNA was not compared with TRBD1, the D call given in the table. TRBV21-1 is a known pseudogene. There are 12 residues in the CDR3. CDR3 in amino acids: CASRTGAYGYTF. Written as DNA, the CDR3 is TGTGCCAGCAGAACAGGTGCCTATGGCTACACCTTC.

The chain carries TRBV5-4 and TRBJ2-3, with a weak D call TRBD2 (5 bases). CDR1 SGHNT and CDR2 YYREEE come from the germline V gene (reference sequence). Trimming took off 4 bases at V and 2 bases at J, with 11 bases between the two ends. The CDR3 is made up of 14 amino acids. CDR3 loop: CASSPERATDTQYF. DNA for the CDR3: TGTGCCAGCAGCCCGGAGAGGGCCACAGATACGCAGTATTTT.

A single count supports this clone. J is TRBJ1-6 and V is TRBV7-6; D gene uncertain. The CDR3 is 13 amino acids. Trimming stripped 1 base from V and 7 bases from J, with 5 bases between. Looked up from germline, CDR1 is SGHVS and CDR2 is FNYEAQ. The CDR3 loop is CASSLGGNSPLHF. The CDR3 bases are TGTGCCAGCAGCTTAGGAGGGAATTCACCCCTCCACTTT.

The genes are TRBV4-2 and TRBJ2-3; D is perhaps TRBD1 (5 bases). The CDR3 sequence is 16 residues long. Germline V lookup: CDR1 LGHNA, CDR2 YNFKEQ. Trimming took off 0 bases at V and 0 bases at J, with 10 bases between the two ends. CDR3: CASSQDKGLSTDTQYF. DNA of the CDR3: TGTGCCAGCAGCCAAGACAAGGGGCTCAGCACAGATACGCAGTATTTT.

The gene calls are TRBV6-5 and TRBJ1-3; 7 nucleotides match TRBD1. Germline assignment: CDR1 MNHEY and CDR2 SVGAGI. Trimming cost V 2 bases and J 12 bases; bases outside gene matches: 7. This CDR3 has 13 residues. Here the CDR3 DNA reads TGTGCCAGCAGTTACCAGCGACAGGGTGTCATATATTTT. Its protein product is CASSYQRQGVIYF.